This entry features one T cell receptor beta chain sequence. These data are taken from a study of identifying expanded T cells in peripheral blood. Germline CDR1 reads SGHAT; CDR2 reads FQNNGV. This CDR3 has 11 residues. The ends were cut back, 1 base at V and 6 bases at J, with 1 base in the middle. The repertoire was sequenced with immunoSEQ multiplex PCR; TCRdb's copy has only in-frame clones and lacks some. Among tens of thousands of clones listed, around 87% were seen once. The chain uses TRBV11-2 and TRBJ2-1; D unclear. Sequenced material: blood. This clonotype was sampled from a person between 18 and 75 years old in good health. The CDR3 loop reads CASSLVNEQFF. The CDR3 DNA sequence: TGTGCCAGCAGCTTAGTCAATGAGCAGTTCTTC.